The entry below describes one TCR beta chain. The antigen remains undetermined. The data stem from a study of blood T cell dynamics during melanoma immunotherapy. Study as a whole: First-line therapy was either pembrolizumab or nivolumab with ipilimumab for metastatic melanoma.

Per germline, CDR1 MGHDK and CDR2 SYGVNS. The CDR3 is made up of 15 amino acids. The V segment lost 4 bases and the J segment 6 bases; nucleotides outside the gene matches: 8. The time point was: pre-treatment baseline. No patient had earlier systemic cancer treatment, concurrent immunosuppressants, or another active cancer. Study findings and constraints: At W3, later disease-control patients showed bifurcated PBMC repertoire changes, unlike progressors.

Every bulk PBMC sample received the same 350 ng of DNA. Clones were sequenced by immunoSEQ multiplex PCR, and TCRdb holds only the in-frame ones, with some missing. The table lists approximately 17,000 clones, approximately 90% of them singletons. The source material was blood, sampled from a patient treated with checkpoint blockade. The genes are TRBV25-1 and TRBJ1-4; 7 bases agree with TRBD1. This sequence was found in a human donor with melanoma. The DNA of the CDR3 is TGTGCCAGCAGTGTCCCGGGAGGGGGCGATGAAAAACTGTTTTTT. Amino acid sequence: CASSVPGGGDEKLFF.